A selection of T cell receptor beta chains follows, all from one sample in a study of blood T cells in healthy people across ages. TCRdb processed the 5' RACE reads anew with MiXCR; each CDR3 protein has one entry. The repertoire holds under 1 million distinct CDR3 sequences, with around 45% as singletons. The sequenced material came from blood. These receptors all stem from a man between 60 and 70 years old in good health. CDR3s include the opening cysteine and the closing phenylalanine or tryptophan. A D gene is named only where the DNA matches it firmly. Not all rows give a size; the values are once, few, many and, for expanded clones, a class.

v_call	clone_size	d_call	j_call	cdr3_aa	cdr3_nt
TRBV12-3/TRBV12-4	.	.	TRBJ1-1	CTSSLARDTEAFF	TGTACCAGCAGTTTAGCCAGAGACACTGAAGCTTTCTTT
TRBV7-2	.	TRBD2	TRBJ2-2	CASSLERLAGGHTGELFF	TGTGCCAGCAGCTTAGAACGGCTAGCGGGGGGACATACCGGGGAGCTGTTTTTT
TRBV6-1	few	TRBD1	TRBJ1-5	CASSDDRVGNQPQHF	TGTGCCAGCAGTGACGACAGGGTTGGGAATCAGCCCCAGCATTTT
TRBV5-1	.	.	TRBJ2-7	CASSLASHSEQYF	TGCGCCAGCAGCTTGGCCAGCCATTCCGAGCAGTACTTC
TRBV20-1	.	.	TRBJ2-1	CSARGVPRGSYNEQFF	TGCAGTGCTAGAGGGGTTCCGAGGGGCTCCTACAATGAGCAGTTCTTC
TRBV10-3	few	.	TRBJ2-1	CAISDAGGRTYNEQFF	TGTGCCATCAGTGACGCCGGGGGCAGAACCTACAATGAGCAGTTCTTC
TRBV6-2/TRBV6-3	few	TRBD1	TRBJ2-5	CASSYGTGNQETQYF	TGTGCCAGCAGTTACGGGACAGGGAACCAAGAGACCCAGTACTTC
TRBV20-1	.	TRBD1	TRBJ1-6	CSALLNTGGNSPLHF	TGCAGTGCCCTCCTAAACACAGGGGGCAATTCACCCCTCCACTTT
TRBV20-1	many	TRBD2	TRBJ2-7	CSAADSGDGYEQYF	TGCAGTGCGGCTGATAGCGGGGATGGATACGAGCAGTACTTC
TRBV20-1	few	.	TRBJ2-1	CSASTDTYNEQFF	TGCAGTGCTAGTACAGATACCTACAATGAGCAGTTCTTC
TRBV7-2	.	.	TRBJ2-4	CASSLPGLQLAKNIQYF	TGTGCCAGCAGCTTACCCGGACTACAACTAGCCAAAAACATTCAGTACTTC
TRBV4-3	few	.	TRBJ2-1	CASSQDRGNYNEQFF	TGCGCCAGCAGCCAAGATCGAGGGAATTACAATGAGCAGTTCTTC